The 19 T cell receptor beta chains below were found in one sample sequenced in a study of blood T cell repertoires in COVID-19. Generated by immunoSEQ multiplex PCR, the TCRdb table keeps only in-frame clones and is missing some. There are 100,000 to 150,000 clones in the sample; about 89% occur only once, and 2% to 2.5% lies in the top ten. The sequenced sample consisted of peripheral blood. The receptors derive from a man aged 50 to 60 with active COVID-19.

The chain couples TRBV19 to TRBJ2-1, with 10 bases matching TRBD2. The CDR3 runs to 14 residues. Per the germline V gene, CDR1 is LNHDA and CDR2 is SQIVND (reference sequence). J lost 7 bases, V lost 7 bases, and 7 bases had no gene match. CDR3 region: CASKPGLALNEQFF. The CDR3 DNA follows: TGTGCCAGTAAGCCGGGACTAGCGCTGAATGAGCAGTTCTTC.

The chain employs TRBV11-2 and TRBJ2-7, with D possibly matching TRBD1 (6 bases). The CDR3 is made up of 15 amino acids. The V and J ends lost 6 bases and 3 bases respectively, with 18 bases between them. Looked up from germline, CDR1 is SGHAT and CDR2 is FQNNGV. The CDR3: CASSFLLRGNYEQYF. Written as DNA, the CDR3 is TGTGCCAGCAGTTTTCTACTCAGGGGAAACTACGAGCAGTACTTC.

This chain connects TRBV3-1 (or the pseudogene TRBV3-2) to TRBJ1-1, with 10 bases lining up with TRBD1. Germline lookup yields CDR1 LGHDT and CDR2 YNNKEL (reference sequence). The CDR3 consists of 14 residues. With 4 bases clipped from V and 5 bases from J, the junction kept 4 bases outside the gene matches. The CDR3 DNA is TGTGCCAGCAGCCGGGACAGGGGAACGACTGAAGCTTTCTTT. Amino acid sequence: CASSRDRGTTEAFF.

The DNA for the CDR3 is TGTGCCAGCAGTACTGACAGCTATGGCTACACCTTC. This translates into CASSTDSYGYTF. This sequence joins TRBV6-6 and TRBJ1-2, with TRBD1 as a possible D gene (5 bases). The length of the CDR3 is 12 residues. From germline, CDR1 is MNHNY and CDR2 SVGAGI (reference sequence). V lost 5 bases, J lost 4 bases, and 8 bases lay in between.

Written as DNA, the CDR3 is TGCGCCAGCAGCCGAGCGACAGGGGGAGCCTACGAGCAGTACTTC. It translates to CASSRATGGAYEQYF. The V and J genes are TRBV4-3 and TRBJ2-7, with 9 bases lining up with TRBD1. The germline CDR1 and CDR2 sequences are LGHNA and YSLEER. Trimming at V came to 4 bases and at J to 2 bases, leaving 6 bases not matched to a gene. CDR3 length: 15 residues.

This clone showed up just a few times. J is TRBJ1-3 and V is TRBV7-9; D is unresolved. In germline, CDR1 is SEHNR, CDR2 FQNEAQ (reference sequence). This CDR3 has 16 residues. V was clipped by 3 bases and J by 0 bases, with 12 bases between them. The CDR3 DNA reads as TGTGCCAGCAGCTTTGTTGTAGGGAGCTCTGGAAACACCATATATTTT. This encodes CASSFVVGSSGNTIYF. The complete variable domain, with remaining parts taken from reference TRBV7-9 and TRBJ1-3, reads DTGVSQNPRHKITKRGQNVTFRCDPISEHNRLYWYRQTLGQGPEFLTYFQNEAQLEKSRLLSDRFSAERPKGSFSTLEIQRTEQGDSAMYLCASSFVVGSSGNTIYFGEGSWLTVV.

The rearrangement uses TRBV18 and TRBJ2-2; tentative D call: TRBD2 (5 bases). Germline loops: CDR1 KGHSH, CDR2 LQKENI. Between the trimmed V and J ends, which lost 6 bases and 7 bases, there was a span of 12 bases. The CDR3 consists of 13 residues. Here the CDR3 reads CASSQDLGGELFF. As DNA, the CDR3 is TGTGCCAGCTCCCAGGACTTGGGCGGGGAGCTGTTTTTT. The whole variable domain, remainder taken from reference TRBV18 and TRBJ2-2, is NAGVMQNPRHLVRRRGQEARLRCSPMKGHSHVYWYRQLPEEGLKFMVYLQKENIIDESGMPKERFSAEFPKEGPSILRIQQVVRGDSAAYFCASSQDLGGELFFGEGSRLTVL.

The chain joins TRBV19 to TRBJ1-2; D call uncertain. Germline V lookup: CDR1 LNHDA, CDR2 SQIVND (reference sequence). The CDR3 has 13 residues. V gave up 4 bases and J gave up 7 bases, with 13 bases separating them. The CDR3 region has the DNA TGTGCCAGTAGTAGTTCGGCCTCGGGTGGCTACACCTTC. The encoded protein is CASSSSASGGYTF.

The J gene is TRBJ2-7, the V gene TRBV5-6, with 10 bases lining up with TRBD1. CDR3 length: 14 residues. With V trimmed by 4 bases and J by 2 bases, 3 bases remained unmatched. The germline gives CDR1 SGHDT, CDR2 YYEEEE. CDR3 DNA: TGTGCCAGCAGCGGCGGACAGGGGGCCTACGAGCAGTACTTC. This encodes CASSGGQGAYEQYF.

CDR3 protein: CASSDGGRGRQDTQYF. In nucleotides, the CDR3 is TGTGCCAGCAGTGATGGGGGCAGGGGGCGTCAAGATACGCAGTATTTT. The rearrangement links TRBV25-1 to TRBJ2-3, with 8 nucleotides matching TRBD1. The CDR3 covers 16 residues. Germline V gene sequence: CDR1 MGHDK, CDR2 SYGVNS. J lost 5 bases, V lost 3 bases, and 10 bases had no gene match.

This chain connects TRBV3-1 (or the pseudogene TRBV3-2) to TRBJ1-1, with no clear D. This CDR3 comprises 13 residues. Between the trimmed V and J ends, which lost 0 bases and 6 bases, there was a span of 8 bases. In germline, CDR1 is LGHDT, CDR2 YNNKEL (reference sequence). In DNA, the CDR3 is TGTGCCAGCAGCCAAGATCTGAGGGCTGAAGCTTTCTTT. It codes for CASSQDLRAEAFF.

This chain connects TRBV18 to TRBJ2-6, with 8 bases aligning to TRBD1. Germline lookup yields CDR1 KGHSH and CDR2 LQKENI. The CDR3 sequence is 20 residues long. Trimming at V came to 0 bases and at J to 4 bases, leaving 14 bases not matched to a gene. Written as DNA, the CDR3 is TGTGCCAGCTCACCACCCGGTCCGAGACAGGGGATCTCCGGGGCCAACGTCCTGACTTTC. Protein product: CASSPPGPRQGISGANVLTF.

This chain connects TRBV27 to TRBJ2-5, with 9 bases that match TRBD2. This CDR3 region has 15 residues. The V segment lost 7 bases and the J segment 6 bases; nucleotides outside the gene matches: 12. From germline, CDR1 is MNHEY and CDR2 SMNVEV (reference sequence). The CDR3 protein is CASTPRAGGWKTQYF. The CDR3, as DNA: TGTGCCAGCACCCCCCGGGCGGGGGGGTGGAAGACCCAGTACTTC.

This clone was counted only a few times. This rearrangement joins TRBV15 to TRBJ1-1; no definite D call. The CDR3 is 12 residues long. V shed 0 bases and J shed 8 bases, with 7 bases lying between them. Germline CDR1 and CDR2: LNHNV and YYDKDF (reference sequence). Here the CDR3 DNA reads TGTGCCACCAGCAGAGATACGACAGAAGCTTTCTTT. Protein sequence: CATSRDTTEAFF.

The chain recombines TRBV7-2 with TRBJ1-5; TRBD1 agrees at 10 bases. This CDR3 is 18 amino acids long. The J segment lost 2 bases and the V segment lost 0 bases, leaving 7 bases of the junction unmatched. Germline lookup yields CDR1 SGHTA and CDR2 FQGNSA. CDR3: CASSLAGTGVGGNQPQHF. CDR3 in DNA: TGTGCCAGCAGCTTAGCGGGGACAGGGGTAGGTGGCAATCAGCCCCAGCATTTT.

The chain is built from TRBV14 and TRBJ2-3; no clear D. Germline values: CDR1 SGHDN, CDR2 FVKESK. Trimming cost V 0 bases and J 0 bases, with 10 bases left between them. The CDR3 consists of 16 residues. The CDR3 DNA sequence: TGTGCCAGCAGCCAAGATCTCGCGCGGAGCACAGATACGCAGTATTTT. It codes for CASSQDLARSTDTQYF.

The genes are TRBV18 and TRBJ1-1; 8 bases map to TRBD1. The CDR3 totals 13 residues. The germline CDR1 and CDR2 sequences are KGHSH and LQKENI. The V segment lost 7 bases and the J segment 4 bases; nucleotides outside the gene matches: 5. The CDR3 DNA reads as TGTGCCAGCTTCCAGGGGGCGGGCACTGAAGCTTTCTTT. Amino acids: CASFQGAGTEAFF.

This chain connects TRBV5-5 to TRBJ1-2, with 8 positions matching TRBD1. Looked up from germline, CDR1 is SGHKS and CDR2 is YYEKEE (reference sequence). J gave up 2 bases and V 0 bases, and 9 bases lay outside the gene matches. The CDR3 is 17 amino acids. This CDR3 reads CASSLGLRTGKNYGYTF. In DNA, the CDR3 is TGTGCCAGCAGCTTGGGCCTTAGGACAGGGAAGAACTATGGCTACACCTTC.

The CDR3 spells CASSKGETQYF. As DNA, the CDR3 is TGTGCCAGCAGTAAGGGGGAGACCCAGTACTTC. The V gene is TRBV6-2 or TRBV6-3, the J gene TRBJ2-5; D possibly corresponds to TRBD1 (5 bases). CDR1 MNHEY and CDR2 SVGEGT come from the germline V gene. The CDR3 has 11 residues. Trimming left V 5 bases short and J 5 bases short, with 6 bases between.